This TCR beta chain emerged from a study of T-cell reconstitution after alpha-beta-depleted transplantation in children. V lost 8 bases and J lost 2, with 13 bases in between. The CDR3 totals 13 residues. Germline-derived CDR1 and CDR2 are ENHRY and SYGVKD. The library targeted TCRbeta and was prepared with unique molecular identifiers. TCRdb analysed the PCR reads with MiXCR anew, one entry per CDR3 protein. The sample shows about 110,000 distinct CDR3 sequences, about 6% of them seen only once. This clonotype was recorded at least ten times. Its antigen is undetermined. Overall study results and limits: After one year, T-cell counts and TCRbeta diversity mostly came from new T cells. It was reported that alpha-beta T cells came from several hundred expanded graft clones (about two months after transplant).

Sequencing was performed on PBMCs, mostly from graft donor cells, taken 360 days after TCRalphabeta/CD19-depleted stem cell transplant. The chain recombines TRBV10-3 with TRBJ2-7, with D uncertain. This TCR was sampled from a male patient aged 2-15 years who had a stem cell transplant for acute lymphoblastic leukemia, so the T cells may come from the graft donor. CDR3 sequence: CAIGSDPTYEQYF. DNA for the CDR3: TGTGCCATCGGATCAGACCCTACCTACGAGCAGTACTTC.